This T cell receptor beta chain was sequenced in a study of T cell responses to AZD1222 COVID-19 vaccine. Broader study findings: Spike regions recognized by vaccine-associated CD4 TCRs spanned the protein, led by 160-218 and 743-854. A rise in Spike-specific TCR breadth and depth followed two AZD1222 doses. Donors, mostly white British, included more females; clonal diversity was possibly underestimated. Samples come after the peak T cell response, not at day 14.

V was clipped by 6 bases and J by 5 bases; unmatched bases: 5. Germline lookup yields CDR1 KGHSH and CDR2 LQKENI. The CDR3 loop spans 14 amino acids. As regards this clone: Its antigen remains unidentified.

Sequencing was performed with immunoSEQ multiplex PCR; in TCRdb, only in-frame clones are kept and a portion is missing. The repertoire holds 110,000 or so clones, with around 87% as singletons. The material was peripheral blood, obtained 28 days after the second AZD1222 dose. This sequence joins TRBV18 and TRBJ2-7; 12 bases are a match to TRBD2. This TCR was recovered from an adult who received the AZD1222 COVID-19 vaccine. CDR3 sequence (DNA): TGTGCCAGCTCTGCGACTAGCGGGAGCAACGAGCAGTACTTC. Its translation: CASSATSGSNEQYF.